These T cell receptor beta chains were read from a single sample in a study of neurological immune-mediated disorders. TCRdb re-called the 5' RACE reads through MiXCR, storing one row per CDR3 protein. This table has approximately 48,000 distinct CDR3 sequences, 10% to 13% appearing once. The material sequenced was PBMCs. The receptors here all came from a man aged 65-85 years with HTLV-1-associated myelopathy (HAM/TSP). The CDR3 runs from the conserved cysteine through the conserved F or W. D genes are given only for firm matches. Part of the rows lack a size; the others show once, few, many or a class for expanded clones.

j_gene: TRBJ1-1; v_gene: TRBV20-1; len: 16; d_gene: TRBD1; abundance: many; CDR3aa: CSALSDRGPHNTEAFF; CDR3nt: TGCAGTGCCCTTTCAGACAGGGGTCCTCATAACACTGAAGCTTTCTTT
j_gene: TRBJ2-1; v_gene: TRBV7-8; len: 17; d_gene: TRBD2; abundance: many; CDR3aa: CASSSRPTSGVNNEQFF; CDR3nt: TGTGCCAGCAGCTCCCGCCCTACTAGCGGAGTAAACAATGAGCAGTTCTTC
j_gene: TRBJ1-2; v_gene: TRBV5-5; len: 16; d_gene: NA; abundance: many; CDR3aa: CASSLEGNPQLYGYTF; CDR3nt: TGTGCCAGCAGCTTGGAGGGCAACCCTCAACTCTATGGCTACACCTTC
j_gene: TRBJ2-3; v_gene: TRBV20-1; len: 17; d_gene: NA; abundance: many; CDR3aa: CSARKWDRTRGADTQYF; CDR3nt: TGCAGTGCTAGAAAGTGGGACCGGACTAGGGGGGCAGATACGCAGTATTTT
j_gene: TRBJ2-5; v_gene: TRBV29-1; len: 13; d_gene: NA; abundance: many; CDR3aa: CSVLARGAETQYF; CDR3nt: TGCAGCGTCCTAGCTAGGGGGGCAGAGACCCAGTACTTC
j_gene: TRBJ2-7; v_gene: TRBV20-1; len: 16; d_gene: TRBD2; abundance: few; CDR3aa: CSARHEQGAGPYEQYF; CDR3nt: TGCAGTGCTAGACATGAGCAGGGAGCGGGACCCTACGAGCAGTACTTC
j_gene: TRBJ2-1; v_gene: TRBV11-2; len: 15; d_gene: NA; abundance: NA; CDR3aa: CASSITGVSYNEQFF; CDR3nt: TGTGCCAGCAGCATCACAGGAGTCTCCTACAATGAGCAGTTCTTC
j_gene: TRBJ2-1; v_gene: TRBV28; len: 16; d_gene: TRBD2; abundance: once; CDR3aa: CASAAGGSRGYNAQFF; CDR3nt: TGTGCCAGCGCAGCGGGAGGCTCCAGGGGATACAATGCGCAGTTCTTC
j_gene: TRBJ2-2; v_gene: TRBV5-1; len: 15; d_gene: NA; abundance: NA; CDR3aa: CASSPSGAWTWELFF; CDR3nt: TGCGCCAGCAGCCCGTCGGGGGCTTGGACTTGGGAGCTGTTTTTT
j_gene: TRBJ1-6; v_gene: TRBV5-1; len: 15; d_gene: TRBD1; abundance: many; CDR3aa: CASSLSGTGKLPLHF; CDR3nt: TGCGCCAGCAGCTTGTCCGGGACAGGGAAATTACCCCTCCACTTT
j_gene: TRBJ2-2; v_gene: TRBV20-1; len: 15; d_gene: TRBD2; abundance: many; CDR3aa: CSAREGGRPTGELFF; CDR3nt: TGCAGTGCTAGAGAAGGCGGGAGGCCGACCGGGGAGCTGTTTTTT
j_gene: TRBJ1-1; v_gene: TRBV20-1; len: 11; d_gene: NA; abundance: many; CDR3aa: CSARFGEEAFF; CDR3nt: TGCAGTGCTAGATTCGGCGAGGAAGCTTTCTTT
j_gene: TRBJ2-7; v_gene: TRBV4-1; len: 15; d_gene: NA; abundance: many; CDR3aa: CASSQAGHRFYEQYF; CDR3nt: TGCGCCAGCAGCCAAGCGGGACACCGATTCTACGAGCAGTACTTC
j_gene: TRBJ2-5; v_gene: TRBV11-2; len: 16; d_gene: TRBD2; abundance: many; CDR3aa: CASSLGRAGSQETQYF; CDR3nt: TGTGCCAGCAGCCTAGGGCGAGCGGGGTCGCAAGAGACCCAGTACTTC
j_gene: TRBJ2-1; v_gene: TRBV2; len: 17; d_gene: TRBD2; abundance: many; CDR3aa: CASSSHGGGTSGNEQFF; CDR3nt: TGTGCCAGCAGTTCACACGGGGGGGGGACTAGCGGCAATGAGCAGTTCTTC
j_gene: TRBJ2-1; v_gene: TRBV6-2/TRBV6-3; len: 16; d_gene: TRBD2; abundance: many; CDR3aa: CASSRTSGSSYNEQFF; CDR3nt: TGTGCCAGCAGTCGGACTAGCGGGAGTTCCTACAATGAGCAGTTCTTC
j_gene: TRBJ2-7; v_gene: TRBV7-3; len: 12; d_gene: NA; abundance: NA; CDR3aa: CATRGAPYEQYF; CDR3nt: TGTGCAACGAGGGGGGCTCCCTACGAGCAGTACTTC
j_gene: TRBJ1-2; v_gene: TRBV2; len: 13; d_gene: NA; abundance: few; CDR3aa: CASSGVTRYGYTF; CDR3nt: TGTGCCAGCAGTGGGGTCACCCGCTATGGCTACACCTTC
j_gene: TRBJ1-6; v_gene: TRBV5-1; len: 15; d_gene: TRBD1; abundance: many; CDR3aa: CASTVGDRGMSPLHF; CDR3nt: TGCGCCAGCACCGTCGGGGACAGGGGTATGTCACCCCTCCACTTT
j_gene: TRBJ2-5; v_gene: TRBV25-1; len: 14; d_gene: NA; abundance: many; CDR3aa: CASSEPGSQETQYF; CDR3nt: TGTGCCAGCAGTGAACCGGGAAGCCAAGAGACCCAGTACTTC
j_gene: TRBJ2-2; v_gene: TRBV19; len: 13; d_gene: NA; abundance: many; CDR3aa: CASSIGRTGELFF; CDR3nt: TGTGCCAGTAGTATAGGAAGAACCGGGGAGCTGTTTTTT
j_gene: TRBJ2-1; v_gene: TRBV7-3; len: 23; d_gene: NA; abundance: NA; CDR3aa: CASSFYICSASTSGHKPYNEQFF; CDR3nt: NA
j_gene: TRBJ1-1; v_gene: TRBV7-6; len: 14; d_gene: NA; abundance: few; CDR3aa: CASSIRSLNTEAFF; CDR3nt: TGTGCCAGCAGCATACGAAGTTTGAACACTGAAGCTTTCTTT
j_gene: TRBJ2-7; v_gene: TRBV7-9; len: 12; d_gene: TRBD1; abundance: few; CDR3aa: CASSFLQGDQYF; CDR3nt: TGTGCCAGCAGCTTCCTCCAGGGGGATCAGTACTTC
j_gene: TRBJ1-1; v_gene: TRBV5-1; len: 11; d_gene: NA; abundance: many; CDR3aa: CASSLHTEAFF; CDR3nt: TGCGCCAGCAGCTTGCATACTGAAGCTTTCTTT
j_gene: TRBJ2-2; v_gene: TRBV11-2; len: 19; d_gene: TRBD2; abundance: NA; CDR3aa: CASSLVRLLAGDTPGELFF; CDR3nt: TGTGCCAGCAGCTTAGTACGTTTGCTAGCGGGAGATACCCCCGGGGAGCTGTTTTTT